The 24 T cell receptor beta chains in this list originate from one sample, sequenced in a study of cytomegalovirus exposure and HLA in healthy donors. 13 Jbeta primers and 60 Vbeta primers were used for the PCR. This table comes from immunoSEQ multiplex PCR, and its TCRdb copy is limited to in-frame clones, with some not included. Of about 150,000 clones listed, over 70% were seen once; the top ten hold around 2.3%. The sequenced material came from PBMCs. The receptor set was obtained from a man aged 25-40 years in good health and CMV-seronegative.

The V and J genes are TRBV14 and TRBJ2-1; 10 bases align to TRBD2. V shed 4 bases, J shed 6 bases, and the junction held 6 bases outside the gene matches. In germline, CDR1 is SGHDN, CDR2 FVKESK. This CDR3 is built from 15 residues. This CDR3 reads CASSPLAGRSNEQFF. The CDR3 nucleotides read TGTGCCAGCAGCCCACTAGCGGGGAGGAGCAATGAGCAGTTCTTC.

This rearrangement joins TRBV20-1 to TRBJ2-7, with D possibly TRBD1 on 5 matching bases. V lost 6 bases to trimming and J lost 6 bases, with 12 bases between them. The CDR3 extends over 11 amino acids. Germline CDR1 and CDR2: DFQATT and SNEGSKA (reference sequence). CDR3 in DNA: TGCAGTGCAGGACAAGGGTTCGAGCAGTACTTC. It encodes CSAGQGFEQYF.

V usage is TRBV9 and J usage is TRBJ1-4; D possibly corresponds to TRBD1 (6 bases). In germline, CDR1 is SGDLS, CDR2 YYNGEE. Trimming shortened V by 1 base and J by 4 bases, and 8 bases separated the two germline ends. The CDR3 is 14 amino acids. The CDR3 here is CASSVQGGNEKLFF. The DNA for the CDR3 is TGTGCCAGCAGCGTACAAGGGGGTAATGAAAAACTGTTTTTT. The full variable domain, rest sourced from reference TRBV9 and TRBJ1-4, is DSGVTQTPKHLITATGQRVTLRCSPRSGDLSVYWYQQSLDQGLQFLIQYYNGEERAKGNILERFSAQQFPDLHSELNLSSLELGDSALYFCASSVQGGNEKLFFGSGTQLSVL.

This clone has a single count. The chain joins TRBV5-1 to TRBJ2-5; 11 nucleotides agree with TRBD1. Per the germline V gene, CDR1 is SGHRS and CDR2 is YFSETQ. The CDR3 is made up of 15 amino acids. After removal of 1 base from V and 4 bases from J, the junction contained 3 bases not matched to a gene. The CDR3 DNA reads TGCGCCAGCAGCTTGTTCGGGACAGGGGGAGAGACCCAGTACTTC. It yields the protein CASSLFGTGGETQYF. The complete variable domain, with remaining parts taken from reference TRBV5-1 and TRBJ2-5, reads KAGVTQTPRYLIKTRGQQVTLSCSPISGHRSVSWYQQTPGQGLQFLFEYFSETQRNKGNFPGRFSGRQFSNSRSEMNVSTLELGDSALYLCASSLFGTGGETQYFGPGTRLLVL.

This clone appeared a single time. The chain has TRBV7-9 and TRBJ2-5; the D is unclear. CDR3 length: 16 residues. The germline gives CDR1 SEHNR, CDR2 FQNEAQ (reference sequence). V gave up 1 base and J gave up 2 bases, with 14 bases separating them. CDR3 amino acids: CASSLDGFQRQETQYF. The CDR3 bases are TGTGCCAGCAGCTTAGACGGGTTCCAAAGGCAAGAGACCCAGTACTTC.

This clone was counted a few times. CDR3 region: CSVEFRDTGELFF. DNA of the CDR3: TGCAGCGTTGAATTCAGGGACACCGGGGAGCTGTTTTTT. The chain recombines TRBV29-1 with TRBJ2-2, with D possibly matching TRBD1 (5 bases). The CDR3 consists of 13 residues. V dropped 2 bases and J dropped 3 bases, with 7 bases sitting between them. In germline, CDR1 is SQVTM, CDR2 ANQGSEA.

The V call is TRBV2, the J call TRBJ2-1; 9 bases match TRBD2. The V and J ends lost 3 bases and 7 bases, in that order; junction bases with no gene match: 10. From germline, CDR1 is SNHLY and CDR2 FYNNEI. There are 16 residues in the CDR3. The CDR3 nucleotides read TGTGCCAGCAGTGACGCCCTAGCGGGGATAGCGAATGAGCAGTTCTTC. Its protein product is CASSDALAGIANEQFF.

V gene TRBV28 combines with J gene TRBJ1-1, with unresolved D. The CDR3 runs 14 residues. Looked up from germline, CDR1 is MDHEN and CDR2 is SYDVKM. The V end was cut by 1 base, the J end by 4 bases, with 10 bases between. CDR3 DNA sequence: TGTGCCAGCAGTTTATCAGACCCGGGCACTGAAGCTTTCTTT. Amino acid sequence: CASSLSDPGTEAFF. The whole variable domain, remainder taken from reference TRBV28 and TRBJ1-1, is DVKVTQSSRYLVKRTGEKVFLECVQDMDHENMFWYRQDPGLGLRLIYFSYDVKMKEKGDIPEGYSVSREKKERFSLILESASTNQTSMYLCASSLSDPGTEAFFGQGTRLTVV.

The rearrangement uses TRBV28 and TRBJ1-6; TRBD1 matches 9 bases. With V trimmed by 2 bases and J by 11 bases, 4 bases remained unmatched. The CDR3 sequence is 14 residues long. The germline V gene encodes CDR1 MDHEN and CDR2 SYDVKM. CDR3 loop: CASSLGDRATPLHF. Here the CDR3 DNA reads TGTGCCAGCAGTTTAGGGGACAGGGCAACACCCCTCCACTTT.

The table lists this clone with a count of one. This CDR3 is CASREARNPRPQHF. Here the CDR3 DNA reads TGTGCCAGCAGGGAGGCCCGCAACCCCAGGCCCCAGCATTTT. The chain recombines TRBV28 with TRBJ1-5; D not certain. Germline V gene lookup returns CDR1 MDHEN and CDR2 SYDVKM. The CDR3 has 14 amino acids. Trimming pared 6 bases from V and 9 bases from J, leaving 18 bases between.

The J gene is TRBJ2-7, the V gene TRBV7-8; D perhaps matches TRBD1 (5 bases). Germline V gene data show CDR1 as SGHVS and CDR2 as FQNEAQ. V lost 0 bases to trimming and J lost 5 bases, with 11 bases between them. This CDR3 has 14 amino acids. CDR3 sequence: CASSLAQGFHEQYF. The DNA for the CDR3 is TGTGCCAGCAGCTTAGCTCAGGGTTTCCACGAGCAGTACTTC. Drawing the rest from reference TRBV7-8 and TRBJ2-7, the complete variable domain is GAGVSQSPRYKVAKRGQDVALRCDPISGHVSLFWYQQALGQGPEFLTYFQNEAQLDKSGLPSDRFFAERPEGSVSTLKIQRTQQEDSAVYLCASSLAQGFHEQYFGPGTRLTVT.

This rearrangement joins TRBV25-1 to TRBJ2-2, with TRBD2 identical over 14 bases. This CDR3 region has 15 residues. J gave up 6 bases and V 11 bases, and 8 bases lay outside the gene matches. Germline CDR1 MGHDK, CDR2 SYGVNS. CDR3 sequence: CAALGTSGGPGELFF. Written as DNA, the CDR3 is TGTGCCGCCCTCGGGACTAGCGGGGGACCCGGGGAGCTGTTTTTT. Using reference TRBV25-1 and TRBJ2-2 for the parts outside the CDR3, the full variable domain is EADIYQTPRYLVIGTGKKITLECSQTMGHDKMYWYQQDPGMELHLIHYSYGVNSTEKGDLSSESTVSRIRTEHFPLTLESARPSHTSQYLCAALGTSGGPGELFFGEGSRLTVL.

The V and J genes are TRBV7-8 and TRBJ2-5, with TRBD2 as a possible D gene (6 bases). Germline values: CDR1 SGHVS, CDR2 FQNEAQ. The V gene lost 4 bases and the J gene lost 4 bases, with 13 bases spanning the gap. The CDR3 is 14 residues long. The CDR3 nucleotides read TGTGCCAGCAGCTATAAGGAGGGGCTAGAGACCCAGTACTTC. Translated: CASSYKEGLETQYF. Based on the CDR3 plus reference TRBV7-8 and TRBJ2-5, the full variable domain is GAGVSQSPRYKVAKRGQDVALRCDPISGHVSLFWYQQALGQGPEFLTYFQNEAQLDKSGLPSDRFFAERPEGSVSTLKIQRTQQEDSAVYLCASSYKEGLETQYFGPGTRLLVL.

This clone was seen only once. This rearrangement joins TRBV6-6 to TRBJ1-5; D possibly corresponds to TRBD1 (5 bases). Trimming cost V 4 bases and J 0 bases, with 7 bases left between them. The CDR3 consists of 14 residues. CDR1 is MNHNY, CDR2 SVGAGI, per germline (reference sequence). As DNA, the CDR3 is TGTGCCAGCAGTTTTGGGGCTAGCAATCAGCCCCAGCATTTT. It translates to CASSFGASNQPQHF.

The chain joins TRBV5-5 to TRBJ1-2; D not resolved. CDR1 and CDR2 (germline): SGHKS, YYEKEE (reference sequence). V gave up 4 bases and J gave up 3 bases, with 10 bases separating them. This CDR3 is built from 13 residues. This CDR3 is CASSPRFDYGYTF. The CDR3 DNA follows: TGTGCCAGCAGCCCCCGGTTTGACTATGGCTACACCTTC. The full variable domain, with the rest looked up from reference TRBV5-5 and TRBJ1-2, is DAGVTQSPTHLIKTRGQQVTLRCSPISGHKSVSWYQQVLGQGPQFIFQYYEKEERGRGNFPDRFSARQFPNYSSELNVNALLLGDSALYLCASSPRFDYGYTFGSGTRLTVV.

V gene TRBV7-2 combines with J gene TRBJ2-7; D uncertain. V shed 1 base and J shed 0 bases, with 7 bases lying between them. CDR3 length: 14 amino acids. Germline assignment: CDR1 SGHTA and CDR2 FQGNSA. The CDR3 nucleotides read TGTGCCAGCAGCTTAGGGCAGGTCTCCTACGAGCAGTACTTC. This gives the protein CASSLGQVSYEQYF. Looking up the rest from reference TRBV7-2 and TRBJ2-7 gives the full variable domain: GAGVSQSPSNKVTEKGKDVELRCDPISGHTALYWYRQSLGQGLEFLIYFQGNSAPDKSGLPSDRFSAERTGGSVSTLTIQRTQQEDSAVYLCASSLGQVSYEQYFGPGTRLTVT.

The chain combines TRBV11-2 with TRBJ2-1; 9 bases align to TRBD2. J was trimmed by 7 bases and V by 8 bases; bases with no gene match: 18. The CDR3 extends over 17 amino acids. Germline CDR1 and CDR2: SGHAT and FQNNGV. This CDR3 is CASDDQRRLAGLNEQFF. CDR3 DNA: TGTGCCAGCGACGATCAAAGGAGGCTAGCGGGGCTAAATGAGCAGTTCTTC.

This chain joins TRBV6-1 and TRBJ2-7; tentative D call: TRBD1 (5 bases). Germline values: CDR1 MNHNS, CDR2 SASEGT. CDR3 length: 17 residues. The V gene lost 0 bases and the J gene lost 1 base, with 16 bases spanning the gap. This CDR3 is CASSEAPQGTLSYEQYF. Here the CDR3 DNA reads TGTGCCAGCAGTGAAGCGCCTCAGGGCACGTTGTCCTACGAGCAGTACTTC.

Here the CDR3 DNA reads TGCGCCAGCACCACACAGGGATTCTCTGGGGCCAACGTCCTGACTTTC. Encoded protein: CASTTQGFSGANVLTF. This chain connects TRBV5-1 to TRBJ2-6; D perhaps matches TRBD1 (6 bases). CDR1 is SGHRS, CDR2 YFSETQ, per germline. V lost 6 bases to trimming and J lost 0 bases, with 13 bases between them. The CDR3 is made up of 16 amino acids.

V and J are TRBV6-5 and TRBJ1-2, with D possibly TRBD1 on 5 matching bases. CDR1 is MNHEY, CDR2 SVGAGI, per germline. The CDR3 loop spans 16 amino acids. Trimming pared 0 bases from V and 1 base from J, leaving 12 bases between. The CDR3 spells CASSYSRQGSNYGYTF. DNA for the CDR3: TGTGCCAGCAGTTACTCGAGGCAGGGTAGTAACTATGGCTACACCTTC.

The rearrangement joins TRBV5-1 to TRBJ2-2, with a possible D match to TRBD2 (6 bases). Deletions cut 5 bases from V and 0 bases from J, with 8 bases between. Germline V gene sequence: CDR1 SGHRS, CDR2 YFSETQ. CDR3 length equals 14 residues. CDR3 amino acids: CASSWRANTGELFF. CDR3 DNA sequence: TGCGCCAGCAGTTGGAGGGCGAACACCGGGGAGCTGTTTTTT.

J is TRBJ2-2 and V is TRBV5-1, with 12 bases aligning to TRBD2. Germline loops: CDR1 SGHRS, CDR2 YFSETQ. The CDR3 is 16 residues long. J lost 5 bases, V lost 5 bases, and 7 bases had no gene match. CDR3 loop: CASRPSTSGGTGELFF. In DNA, the CDR3 is TGCGCCAGCAGGCCTTCAACTAGCGGGGGGACCGGGGAGCTGTTTTTT.

The V gene is TRBV9, the J gene TRBJ1-4; TRBD1 agrees at 9 bases. This CDR3 comprises 14 residues. Trimming at V came to 3 bases and at J to 4 bases, leaving 1 base not matched to a gene. The germline gives CDR1 SGDLS, CDR2 YYNGEE. Written as DNA, the CDR3 is TGTGCCAGCAGCGCGGACAGGGGTAATGAAAAACTGTTTTTT. Its protein is CASSADRGNEKLFF.

The genes are TRBV7-9 and TRBJ2-2; 8 bases map to TRBD1. The germline CDR1 and CDR2 sequences are SEHNR and FQNEAQ (reference sequence). The J segment lost 6 bases and the V segment lost 5 bases, leaving 8 bases of the junction unmatched. The CDR3 loop spans 15 amino acids. DNA of the CDR3: TGTGCCAGCAGCACAGACAGGGGAAGATCCGGGGAGCTGTTTTTT. Protein product: CASSTDRGRSGELFF.